This section outlines one T cell receptor beta chain sequence together with its context. The sample is drawn from a study of human T cells and chemical hapten exposure. Study in general: It was small differences in pooled library volume that mainly caused per-sample TCR yields to vary.

Unique molecular identifiers were affixed to discrete cDNA molecules within the library. TCRdb passed the RACE reads through MiXCR, listing each CDR3 protein once. The table lists around 260,000 distinct CDR3 sequences, about 9% of them singletons, with 2% to 3% in the top ten. Sample time point: pre-sensitization, week 0. Stated treatment: therapeutic diphenylcyclopropenone sensitization with weekly scalp DPC. The CDR3 is 18 residues long. The chain joins TRBV21-1 to TRBJ2-1; TRBD2, as called in the table, went unchecked against the DNA. TRBV21-1 is designated a pseudogene. The sample here was whole blood, taken in connection with sensitization to the hapten diphenylcyclopropenone (DPC). The TCR originated in a woman aged 40 to 50 with alopecia areata. Some clones in this sample may be carry-over from other donors' samples. The CDR3 sequence is CASSLKGRGSCPYNEQFF. The CDR3 DNA follows: TGTGCCAGCAGCCTTAAAGGTCGCGGGAGTTGCCCCTACAATGAGCAGTTCTTC.